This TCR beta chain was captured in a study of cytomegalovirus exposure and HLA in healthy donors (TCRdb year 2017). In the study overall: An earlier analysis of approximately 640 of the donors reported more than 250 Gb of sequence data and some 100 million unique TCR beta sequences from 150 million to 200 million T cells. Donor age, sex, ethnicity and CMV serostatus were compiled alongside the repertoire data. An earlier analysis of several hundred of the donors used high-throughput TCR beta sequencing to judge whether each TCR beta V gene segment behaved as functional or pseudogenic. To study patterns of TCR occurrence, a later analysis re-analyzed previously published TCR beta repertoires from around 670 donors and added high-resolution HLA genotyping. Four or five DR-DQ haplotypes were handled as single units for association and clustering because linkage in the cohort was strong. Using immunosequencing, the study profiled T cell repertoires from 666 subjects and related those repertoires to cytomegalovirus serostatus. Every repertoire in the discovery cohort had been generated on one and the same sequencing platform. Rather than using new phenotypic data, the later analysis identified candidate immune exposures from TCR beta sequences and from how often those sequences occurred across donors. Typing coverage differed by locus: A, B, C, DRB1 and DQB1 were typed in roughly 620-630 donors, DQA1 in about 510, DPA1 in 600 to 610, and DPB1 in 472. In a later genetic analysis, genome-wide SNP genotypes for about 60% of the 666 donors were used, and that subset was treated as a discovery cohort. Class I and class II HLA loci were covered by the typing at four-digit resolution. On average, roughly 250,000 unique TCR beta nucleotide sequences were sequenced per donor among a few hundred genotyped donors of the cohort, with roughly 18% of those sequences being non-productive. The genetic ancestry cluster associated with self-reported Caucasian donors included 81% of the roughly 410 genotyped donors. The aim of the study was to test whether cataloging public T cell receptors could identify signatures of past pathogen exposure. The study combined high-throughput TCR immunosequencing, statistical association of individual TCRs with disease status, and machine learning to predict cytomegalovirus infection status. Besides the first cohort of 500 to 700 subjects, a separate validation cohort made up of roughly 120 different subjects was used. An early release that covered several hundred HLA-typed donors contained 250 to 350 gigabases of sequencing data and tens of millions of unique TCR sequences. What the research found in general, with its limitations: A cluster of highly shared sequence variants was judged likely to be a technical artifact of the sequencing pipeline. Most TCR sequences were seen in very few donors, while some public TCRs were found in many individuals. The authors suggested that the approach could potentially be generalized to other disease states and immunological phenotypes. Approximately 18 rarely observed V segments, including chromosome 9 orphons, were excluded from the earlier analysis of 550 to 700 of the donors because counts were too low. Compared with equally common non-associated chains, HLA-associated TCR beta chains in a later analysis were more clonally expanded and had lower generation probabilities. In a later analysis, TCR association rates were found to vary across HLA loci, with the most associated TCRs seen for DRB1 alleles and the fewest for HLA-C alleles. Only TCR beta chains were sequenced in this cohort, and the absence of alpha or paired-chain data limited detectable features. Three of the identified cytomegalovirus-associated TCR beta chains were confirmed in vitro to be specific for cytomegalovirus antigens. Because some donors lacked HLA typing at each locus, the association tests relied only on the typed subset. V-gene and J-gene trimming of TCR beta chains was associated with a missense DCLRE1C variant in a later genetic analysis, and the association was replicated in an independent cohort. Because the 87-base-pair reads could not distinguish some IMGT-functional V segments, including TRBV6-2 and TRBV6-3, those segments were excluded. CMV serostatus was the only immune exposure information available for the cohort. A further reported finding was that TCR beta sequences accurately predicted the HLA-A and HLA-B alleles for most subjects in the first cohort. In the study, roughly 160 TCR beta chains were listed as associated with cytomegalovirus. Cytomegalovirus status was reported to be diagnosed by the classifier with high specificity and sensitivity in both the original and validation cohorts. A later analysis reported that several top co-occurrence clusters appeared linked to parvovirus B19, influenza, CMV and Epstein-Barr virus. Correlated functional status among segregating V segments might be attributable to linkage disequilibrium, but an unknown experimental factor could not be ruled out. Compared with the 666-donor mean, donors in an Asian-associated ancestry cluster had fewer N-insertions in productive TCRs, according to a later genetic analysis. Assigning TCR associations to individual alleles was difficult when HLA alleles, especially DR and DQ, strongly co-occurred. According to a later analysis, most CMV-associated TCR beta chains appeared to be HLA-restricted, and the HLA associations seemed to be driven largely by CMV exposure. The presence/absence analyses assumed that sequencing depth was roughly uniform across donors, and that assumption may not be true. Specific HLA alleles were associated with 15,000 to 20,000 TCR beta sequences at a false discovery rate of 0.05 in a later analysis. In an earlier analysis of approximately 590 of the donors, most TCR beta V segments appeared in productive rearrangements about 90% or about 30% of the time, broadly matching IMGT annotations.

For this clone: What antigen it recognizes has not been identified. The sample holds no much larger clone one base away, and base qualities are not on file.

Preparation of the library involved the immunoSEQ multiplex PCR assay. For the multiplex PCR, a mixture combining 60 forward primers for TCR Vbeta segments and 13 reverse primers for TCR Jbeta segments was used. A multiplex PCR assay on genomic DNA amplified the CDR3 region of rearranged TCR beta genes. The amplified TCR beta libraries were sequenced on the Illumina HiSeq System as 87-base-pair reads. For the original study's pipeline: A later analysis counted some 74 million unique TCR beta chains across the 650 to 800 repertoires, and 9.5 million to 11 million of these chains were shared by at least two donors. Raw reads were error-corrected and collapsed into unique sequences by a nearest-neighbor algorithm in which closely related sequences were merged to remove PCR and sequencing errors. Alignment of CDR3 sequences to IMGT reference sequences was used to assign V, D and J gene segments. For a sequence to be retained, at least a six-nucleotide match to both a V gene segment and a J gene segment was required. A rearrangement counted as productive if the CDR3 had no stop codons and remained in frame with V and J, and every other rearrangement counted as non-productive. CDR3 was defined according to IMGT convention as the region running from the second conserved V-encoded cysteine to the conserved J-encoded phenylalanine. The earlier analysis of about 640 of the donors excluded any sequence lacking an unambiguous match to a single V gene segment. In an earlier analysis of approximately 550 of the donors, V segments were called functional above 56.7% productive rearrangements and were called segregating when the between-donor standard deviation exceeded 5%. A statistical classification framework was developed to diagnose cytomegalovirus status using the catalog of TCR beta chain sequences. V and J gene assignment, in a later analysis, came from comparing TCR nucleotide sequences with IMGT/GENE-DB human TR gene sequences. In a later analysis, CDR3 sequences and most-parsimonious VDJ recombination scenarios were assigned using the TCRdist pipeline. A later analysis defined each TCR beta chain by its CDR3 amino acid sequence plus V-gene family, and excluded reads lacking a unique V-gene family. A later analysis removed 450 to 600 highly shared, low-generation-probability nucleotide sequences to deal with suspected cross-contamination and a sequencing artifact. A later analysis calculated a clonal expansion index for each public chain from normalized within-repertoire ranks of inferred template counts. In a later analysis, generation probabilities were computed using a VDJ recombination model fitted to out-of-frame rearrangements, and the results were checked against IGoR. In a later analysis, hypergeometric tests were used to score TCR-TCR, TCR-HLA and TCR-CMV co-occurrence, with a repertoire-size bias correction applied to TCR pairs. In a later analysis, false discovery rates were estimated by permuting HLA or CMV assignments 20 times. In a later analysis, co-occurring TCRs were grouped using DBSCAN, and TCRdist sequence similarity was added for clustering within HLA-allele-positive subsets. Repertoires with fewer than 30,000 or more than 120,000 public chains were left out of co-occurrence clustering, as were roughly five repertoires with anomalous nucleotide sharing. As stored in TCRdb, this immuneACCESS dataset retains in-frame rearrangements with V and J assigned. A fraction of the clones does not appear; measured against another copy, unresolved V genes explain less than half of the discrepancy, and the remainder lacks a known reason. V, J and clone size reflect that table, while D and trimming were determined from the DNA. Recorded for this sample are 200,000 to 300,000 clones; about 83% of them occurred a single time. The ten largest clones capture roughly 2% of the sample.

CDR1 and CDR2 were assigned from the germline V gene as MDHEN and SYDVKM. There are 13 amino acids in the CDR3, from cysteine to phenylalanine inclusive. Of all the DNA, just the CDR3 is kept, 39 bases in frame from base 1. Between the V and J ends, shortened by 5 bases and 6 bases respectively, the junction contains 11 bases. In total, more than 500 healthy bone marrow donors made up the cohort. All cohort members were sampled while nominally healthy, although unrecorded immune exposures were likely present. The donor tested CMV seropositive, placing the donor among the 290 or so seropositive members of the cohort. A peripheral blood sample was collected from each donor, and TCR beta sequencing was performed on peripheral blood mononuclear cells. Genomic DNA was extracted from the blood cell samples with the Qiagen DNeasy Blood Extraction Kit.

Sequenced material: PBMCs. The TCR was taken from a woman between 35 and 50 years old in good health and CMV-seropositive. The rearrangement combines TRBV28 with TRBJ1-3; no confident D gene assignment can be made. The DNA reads TGTGCCAGCAGTCTCGGACGGGAAAACACCATATATTTT. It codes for CASSLGRENTIYF.